This note documents a single T cell receptor beta chain sequence. Its antigen is as yet unknown. Per the germline V gene, CDR1 is MNHEY and CDR2 is SVGEGT. After removal of 5 bases from V and 2 bases from J, the junction contained 9 bases not matched to a gene. The CDR3 has 16 residues. The data were obtained in a study of molecular identifiers for immune sequencing clone quantification. Study results and limitations: Spike-in Jurkat TCR RNA from a single cell reportedly registered among about a million naive cells.

TCRdb used MiXCR to reprocess the PCR reads, holding one entry per CDR3 protein. Of some 680,000 distinct CDR3 sequences listed, roughly 23% are singletons. The clonotype was recovered from a human donor in good health. Some libraries in this study had Jurkat cell RNA spiked in. What was sequenced was naive CD8+ T cells from blood, with Jurkat cell RNA spiked in. Subset described: FACS-sorted CD8+CD4-CCR7+CD45RA+ naive T cells. This chain joins TRBV6-2 or TRBV6-3 and TRBJ2-3; 8 bases align to TRBD1. In nucleotides, the CDR3 is TGTGCCAGCAGTCACCCGGGACAGGACCCCACAGATACGCAGTATTTT. Translated: CASSHPGQDPTDTQYF.